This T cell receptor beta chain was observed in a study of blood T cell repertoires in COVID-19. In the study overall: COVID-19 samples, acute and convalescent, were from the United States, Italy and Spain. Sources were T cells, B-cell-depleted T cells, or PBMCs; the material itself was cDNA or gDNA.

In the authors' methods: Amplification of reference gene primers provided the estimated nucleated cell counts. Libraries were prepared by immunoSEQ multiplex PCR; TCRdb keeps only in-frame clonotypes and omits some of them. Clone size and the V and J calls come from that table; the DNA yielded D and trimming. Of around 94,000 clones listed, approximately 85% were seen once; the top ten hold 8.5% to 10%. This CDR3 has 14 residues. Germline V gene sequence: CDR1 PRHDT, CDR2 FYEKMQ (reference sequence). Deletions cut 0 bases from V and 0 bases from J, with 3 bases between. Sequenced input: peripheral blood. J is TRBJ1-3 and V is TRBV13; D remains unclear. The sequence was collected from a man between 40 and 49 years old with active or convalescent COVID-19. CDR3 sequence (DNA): TGTGCCAGCAGCTTAGGTTACTCTGGAAACACCATATATTTT. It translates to CASSLGYSGNTIYF.